A selection of T cell receptor beta chains follows, all from one sample in a study of EBV T-cell therapy then PD-1 blockade in nasopharyngeal carcinoma. Measured with immunoSEQ multiplex PCR; TCRdb has only the in-frame clones, and not every one. This sample has around 19,000 clones, with about 80% found just once. These receptors' antigens are unknown. This specimen was CD8+ T cells from blood, taken at day 266 from a patient whose treatment included autologous EBV-specific T cells and nivolumab. These receptors were collected from a man aged 35 to 55 with nasopharyngeal carcinoma. The CDR3 runs from the conserved cysteine through the conserved F or W. The D gene is left open where the match is weak. Clone size is not always given. Where it is, it says once, few, many or a class for expanded clones.

D: TRBD2; V: TRBV9; size: NA; J: TRBJ2-1; DNA: TGTGCCAGCAGCGCCTATCTAGCGGGGGGTTACAATGAGCAGTTCTTC; CDR3: CASSAYLAGGYNEQFF
D: TRBD1; V: TRBV6-5; size: NA; J: TRBJ2-3; DNA: TGTGCCAGCAGTTACCCGCCGGGACAGGGCACAGATACGCAGTATTTT; CDR3: CASSYPPGQGTDTQYF
D: TRBD1; V: TRBV9; size: NA; J: TRBJ2-7; DNA: TGTGCCAGCAGCGAATCTTGGGGGACAGGGGCATCCTACGAGCAGTACTTC; CDR3: CASSESWGTGASYEQYF
D: TRBD2; V: TRBV2; size: NA; J: TRBJ2-3; DNA: TGTGCCAGCAGTGAGGGTAGCGGGGGGAGCACAGATACGCAGTATTTT; CDR3: CASSEGSGGSTDTQYF
D: NA; V: TRBV4-3; size: medium-sized; J: TRBJ2-1; DNA: TGCGCCAGCAGCCAAGATTCAGGGGCAGACCCACTTCTTCACAATGAGCAGTTCTTC; CDR3: CASSQDSGADPLLHNEQFF
D: TRBD2; V: TRBV7-2; size: NA; J: TRBJ2-5; DNA: TGTGCCAGCACCGACGGGTTAGCGGGGGGGCCCCAGTACTTC; CDR3: CASTDGLAGGPQYF
D: TRBD1; V: TRBV25-1; size: NA; J: TRBJ1-4; DNA: TGTGCCAGCAACAAACCGGGACAGGCTAATGAAAAACTGTTTTTT; CDR3: CASNKPGQANEKLFF
D: NA; V: TRBV15; size: NA; J: TRBJ1-2; DNA: TGTGCCACCAGCAGTGACAGTTATGGCTACACCTTC; CDR3: CATSSDSYGYTF
D: NA; V: TRBV14; size: NA; J: TRBJ2-4; DNA: TGTGCCAGCAGCCGGGACATCGGTTCCAAAAACATTCAGTACTTC; CDR3: CASSRDIGSKNIQYF
D: NA; V: TRBV5-1; size: NA; J: TRBJ2-6; DNA: TGCGCCAGCAGCCCGTGGGGGGACAGTACCGGGGCCAACGTCCTGACTTTC; CDR3: CASSPWGDSTGANVLTF
D: TRBD1; V: TRBV19; size: NA; J: TRBJ2-1; DNA: TGTGCCAGTAGCCTAAGACCGGGACAGCGGACGGGGAATGAGCAGTTCTTC; CDR3: CASSLRPGQRTGNEQFF
D: NA; V: TRBV13; size: once; J: TRBJ2-7; DNA: TGTGCCAGCAGCTTATTTACCTTTGACTTCTACGAGCAGTACTTC; CDR3: CASSLFTFDFYEQYF
D: NA; V: TRBV5-4; size: NA; J: TRBJ2-1; DNA: TGTGCCAGCAGGTACGGTGAGCAGTTCTTC; CDR3: CASRYGEQFF
D: TRBD2; V: TRBV9; size: NA; J: TRBJ2-3; DNA: TGTGCCAGCAGCGGACTAGCGGGGGGGCCGGGCACAGATACGCAGTATTTT; CDR3: CASSGLAGGPGTDTQYF
D: TRBD1; V: TRBV9; size: NA; J: TRBJ2-1; DNA: TGTGCCAGCAGCGGTCGGACAGGTCGCTCCTACAATGAGCAGTTCTTC; CDR3: CASSGRTGRSYNEQFF
D: NA; V: TRBV7-6; size: NA; J: TRBJ2-1; DNA: TGTGCCAGCAGCTTAGCAGGGGTCTACAATGAGCAGTTCTTC; CDR3: CASSLAGVYNEQFF
D: TRBD1; V: TRBV6-5; size: few; J: TRBJ1-2; DNA: TGTGCCAGCAGTCCACAGACAGGGACGGTCTATGGCTACACCTTC; CDR3: CASSPQTGTVYGYTF
D: NA; V: TRBV29-1; size: NA; J: TRBJ2-6; DNA: TGCAGCGTTGAAGAAGGGGGCTCTGGGGCCAACGTCCTGACTTTC; CDR3: CSVEEGGSGANVLTF
D: NA; V: TRBV2; size: NA; J: TRBJ2-3; DNA: TGTGCCAGCAGTGAAACAGGACCCACAGATACGCAGTATTTT; CDR3: CASSETGPTDTQYF
D: NA; V: TRBV28; size: NA; J: TRBJ2-5; DNA: TGTGCCAGCAGTTTAGTCCTAGCGAGGGAGACCCAGTACTTC; CDR3: CASSLVLARETQYF
D: NA; V: TRBV6-2/TRBV6-3; size: NA; J: TRBJ1-2; DNA: TGTGCCAGCAGTTTTGGGGATGGCTACACCTTC; CDR3: CASSFGDGYTF
D: NA; V: TRBV6-5; size: NA; J: TRBJ1-2; DNA: TGTGCCAGCAGTTACTCAGTATCAGACGACTATGGCTACACCTTC; CDR3: CASSYSVSDDYGYTF
D: NA; V: TRBV27; size: NA; J: TRBJ1-2; DNA: TGTGCCAGCAGTTTCGTGGGCAGAGCCCTGGGGGGGAATGGCTACACCTTC; CDR3: CASSFVGRALGGNGYTF
D: NA; V: TRBV7-2; size: once; J: TRBJ2-7; DNA: TGTGCCAGCAGCTTACGACAGTTCTCCTACGAGCAGTACTTC; CDR3: CASSLRQFSYEQYF